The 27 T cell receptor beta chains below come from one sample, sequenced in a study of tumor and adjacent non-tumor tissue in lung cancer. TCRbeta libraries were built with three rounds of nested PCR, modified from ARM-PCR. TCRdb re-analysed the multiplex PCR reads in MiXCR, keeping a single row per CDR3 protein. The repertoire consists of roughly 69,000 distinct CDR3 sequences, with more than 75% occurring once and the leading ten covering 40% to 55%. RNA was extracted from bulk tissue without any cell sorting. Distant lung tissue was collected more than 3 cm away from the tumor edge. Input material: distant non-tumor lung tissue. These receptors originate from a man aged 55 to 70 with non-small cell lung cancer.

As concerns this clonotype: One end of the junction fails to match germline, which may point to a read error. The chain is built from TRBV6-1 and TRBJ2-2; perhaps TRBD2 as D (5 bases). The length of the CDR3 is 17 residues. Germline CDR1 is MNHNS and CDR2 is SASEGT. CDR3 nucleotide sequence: TGTGCCAGCACTCCCAGCCCACCCCGGGCGAACACCGGGAAGCTTTTTTTT. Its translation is CASTPSPPRANTGKLFF.

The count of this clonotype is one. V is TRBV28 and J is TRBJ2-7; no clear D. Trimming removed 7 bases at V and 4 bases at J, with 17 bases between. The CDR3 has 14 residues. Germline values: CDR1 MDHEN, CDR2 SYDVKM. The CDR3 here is CASNTSGTAYEQYF. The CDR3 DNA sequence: TGTGCCAGCAATACTTCCGGAACAGCATACGAGCAGTACTTC.

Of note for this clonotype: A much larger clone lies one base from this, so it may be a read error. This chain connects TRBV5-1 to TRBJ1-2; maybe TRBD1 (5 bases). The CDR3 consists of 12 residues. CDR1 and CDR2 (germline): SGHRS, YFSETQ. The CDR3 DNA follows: TGCGCCAGCAGCCCCGGGACCGGGGACTACATCTTC. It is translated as CASSPGTGDYIF.

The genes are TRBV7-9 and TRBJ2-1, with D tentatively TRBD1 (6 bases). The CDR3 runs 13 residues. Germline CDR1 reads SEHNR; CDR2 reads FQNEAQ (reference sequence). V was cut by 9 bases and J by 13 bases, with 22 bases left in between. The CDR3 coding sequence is TGTGCCAGGAGCGCCAGCGGCCTACAGGGACAGTTCTTC. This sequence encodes CARSASGLQGQFF.

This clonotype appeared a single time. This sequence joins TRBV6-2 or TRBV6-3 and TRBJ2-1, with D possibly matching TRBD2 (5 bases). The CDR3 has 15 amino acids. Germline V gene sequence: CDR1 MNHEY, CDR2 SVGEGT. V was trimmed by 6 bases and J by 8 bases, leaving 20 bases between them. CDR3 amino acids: CASSYYSGSRDEQFF. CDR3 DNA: TGTGCCAGCAGCTATTATAGTGGGAGTAGGGATGAGCAGTTCTTC.

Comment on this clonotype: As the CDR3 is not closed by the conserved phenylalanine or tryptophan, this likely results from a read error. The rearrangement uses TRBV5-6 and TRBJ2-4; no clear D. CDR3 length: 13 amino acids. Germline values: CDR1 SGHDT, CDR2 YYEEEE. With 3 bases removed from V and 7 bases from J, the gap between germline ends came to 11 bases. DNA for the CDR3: TGTGCCAGCAGCTACGGTGACAAGAACATTCAGTACTCC. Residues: CASSYGDKNIQYS.

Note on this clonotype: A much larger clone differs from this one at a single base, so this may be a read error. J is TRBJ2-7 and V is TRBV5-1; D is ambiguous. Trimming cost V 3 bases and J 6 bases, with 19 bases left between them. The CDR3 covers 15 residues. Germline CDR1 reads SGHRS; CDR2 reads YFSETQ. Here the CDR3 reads CASSYMQEANREQYF. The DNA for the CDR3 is TGCGCCAGCAGCTACATGCAGGAAGCCAACCGCGAGCAGTACTTC.

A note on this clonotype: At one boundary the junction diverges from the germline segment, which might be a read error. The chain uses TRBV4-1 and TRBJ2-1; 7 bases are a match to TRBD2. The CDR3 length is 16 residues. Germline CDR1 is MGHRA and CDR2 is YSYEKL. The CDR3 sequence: CASSHPVSGAYNGQFF. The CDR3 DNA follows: TGCGCCAGCAGTCACCCGGTGAGCGGGGCCTACAATGGGCAGTTCTTC.

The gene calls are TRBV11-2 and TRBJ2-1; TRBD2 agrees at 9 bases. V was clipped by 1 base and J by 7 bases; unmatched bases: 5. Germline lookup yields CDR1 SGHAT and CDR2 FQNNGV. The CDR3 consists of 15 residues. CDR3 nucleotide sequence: TGTGCCAGCAGCTTAGGCCTAGCGGGAACGAATGAGCAGTTCTTC. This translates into CASSLGLAGTNEQFF.

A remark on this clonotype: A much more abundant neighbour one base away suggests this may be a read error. CDR3 sequence: CATSDLRVNSNEQFF. As DNA, the CDR3 is TGTGCCACCAGTGATTTGCGGGTGAATAGCAATGAGCAGTTCTTC. The rearrangement links TRBV24-1 to TRBJ2-1, with D unresolved. The CDR3 consists of 15 residues. Germline CDR1 KGHDR, CDR2 SFDVKD. Trimming pared 0 bases from V and 6 bases from J, leaving 11 bases between.

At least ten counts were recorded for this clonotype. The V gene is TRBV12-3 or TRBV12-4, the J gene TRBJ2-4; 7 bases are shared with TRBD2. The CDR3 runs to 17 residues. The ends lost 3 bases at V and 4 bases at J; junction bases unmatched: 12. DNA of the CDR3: TGTGCCAGCAGTTTTGAGGGAGGGACGCCGGGGAAAAACATTCAGTACTTC. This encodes CASSFEGGTPGKNIQYF.

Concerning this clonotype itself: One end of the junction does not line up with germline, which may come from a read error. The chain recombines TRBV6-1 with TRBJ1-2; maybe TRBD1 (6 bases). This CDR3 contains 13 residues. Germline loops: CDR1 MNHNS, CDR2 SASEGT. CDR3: CVSSYGTRYGYTF. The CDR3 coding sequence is TGTGTCAGCAGTTACGGGACAAGGTATGGCTACACCTTC.

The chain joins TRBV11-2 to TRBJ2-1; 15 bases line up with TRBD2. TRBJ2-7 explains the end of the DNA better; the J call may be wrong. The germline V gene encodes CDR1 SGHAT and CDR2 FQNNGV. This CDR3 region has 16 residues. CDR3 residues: CASSITGLAGGNEQYF. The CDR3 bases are TGTGCCAGCAGCATAACTGGACTAGCGGGAGGGAATGAGCAGTACTTC.

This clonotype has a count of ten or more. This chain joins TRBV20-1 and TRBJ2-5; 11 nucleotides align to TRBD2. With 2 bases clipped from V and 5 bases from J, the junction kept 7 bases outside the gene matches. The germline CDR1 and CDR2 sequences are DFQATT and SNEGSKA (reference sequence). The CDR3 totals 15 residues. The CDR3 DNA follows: TGCAGTGCTAGACAACTAGCGGGAGTGCGGGAGACCCAGTACTTC. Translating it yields CSARQLAGVRETQYF.

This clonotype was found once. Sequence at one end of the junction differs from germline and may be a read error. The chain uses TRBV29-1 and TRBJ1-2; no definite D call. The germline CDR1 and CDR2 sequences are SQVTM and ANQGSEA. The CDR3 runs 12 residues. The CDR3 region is CSVPGLNYGYIF. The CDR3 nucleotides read TGTAGCGTTCCGGGCCTGAACTATGGCTACATCTTC.

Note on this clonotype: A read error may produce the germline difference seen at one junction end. The CDR3: CASSHLLGLAGGPGGEMFF. The CDR3 DNA follows: TGTGCCAGCAGCCACCTTTTGGGGCTAGCGGGAGGGCCCGGCGGGGAGATGTTTTTT. V is TRBV7-3 and J is TRBJ2-2, with TRBD2 matching over 12 bases. Germline V gives CDR1 SGHTA, CDR2 FQGTGA. This CDR3 region has 19 residues.

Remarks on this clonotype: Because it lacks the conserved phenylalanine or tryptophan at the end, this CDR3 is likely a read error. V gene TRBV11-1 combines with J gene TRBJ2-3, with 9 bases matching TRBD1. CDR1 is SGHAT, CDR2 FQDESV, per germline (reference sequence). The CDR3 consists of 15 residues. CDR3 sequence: CAGSPGTGFTDTQYL. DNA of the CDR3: TGTGCGGGCAGTCCCGGGACAGGGTTCACAGATACGCAGTATCTT.

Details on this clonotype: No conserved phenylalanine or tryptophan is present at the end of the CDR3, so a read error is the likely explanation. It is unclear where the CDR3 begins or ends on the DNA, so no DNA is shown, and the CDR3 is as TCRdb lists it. The CDR3: CANSPTGGRDEQCL. The J gene is TRBJ2-7, the V gene TRBV4-2; TRBD1 is the table's D call, not checked against the DNA. Germline loops: CDR1 LGHNA, CDR2 YNFKEQ. Both ends counted, the CDR3 spans 14 residues.

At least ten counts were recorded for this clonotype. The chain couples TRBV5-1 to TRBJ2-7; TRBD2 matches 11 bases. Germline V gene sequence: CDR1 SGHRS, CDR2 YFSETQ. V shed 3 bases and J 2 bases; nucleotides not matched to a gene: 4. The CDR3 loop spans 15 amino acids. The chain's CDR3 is CASSSSGLAAYEQYF. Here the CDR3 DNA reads TGCGCCAGCAGCTCGTCGGGACTAGCGGCCTACGAGCAGTACTTC.

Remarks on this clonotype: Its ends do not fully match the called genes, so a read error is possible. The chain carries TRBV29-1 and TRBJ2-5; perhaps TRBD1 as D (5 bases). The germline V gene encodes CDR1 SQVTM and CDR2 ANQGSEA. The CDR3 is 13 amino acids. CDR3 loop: CSVTDSPYETQYF. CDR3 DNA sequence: TGCAGCGTTACAGACAGTCCGTATGAGACGCAGTACTTC.

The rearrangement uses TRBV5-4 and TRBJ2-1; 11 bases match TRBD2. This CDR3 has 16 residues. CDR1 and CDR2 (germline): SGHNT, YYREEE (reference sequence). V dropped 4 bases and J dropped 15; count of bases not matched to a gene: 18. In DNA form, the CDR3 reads TGTGCCAGCAGCAACAAAAGACTAGCGGGGAACAATGACCGGTTCTTC. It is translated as CASSNKRLAGNNDRFF. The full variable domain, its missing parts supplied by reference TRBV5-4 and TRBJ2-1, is ETGVTQSPTHLIKTRGQQVTLRCSSQSGHNTVSWYQQALGQGPQFIFQYYREEENGRGNFPPRFSGLQFPNYSSELNVNALELDDSALYLCASSNKRLAGNNDRFFGPGTRLTVL.

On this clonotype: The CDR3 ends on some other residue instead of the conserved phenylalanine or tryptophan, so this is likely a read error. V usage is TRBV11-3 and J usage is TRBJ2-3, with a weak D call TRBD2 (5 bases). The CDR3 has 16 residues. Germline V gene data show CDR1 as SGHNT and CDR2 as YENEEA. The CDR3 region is CTGSSGLADSTDAQYL. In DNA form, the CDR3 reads TGTACCGGCAGCTCCGGGCTAGCAGATAGCACAGATGCGCAGTATCTT.

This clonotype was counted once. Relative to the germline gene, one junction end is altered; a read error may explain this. The CDR3, as DNA: TGTGCTAGCAGACAGGTAGACTCTGGTAACATCATATATTTT. It encodes CASRQVDSGNIIYF. This chain connects TRBV6-6 to TRBJ1-3; maybe TRBD1 (6 bases). Per the germline V gene, CDR1 is MNHNY and CDR2 is SVGAGI (reference sequence). The CDR3 extends over 14 amino acids.

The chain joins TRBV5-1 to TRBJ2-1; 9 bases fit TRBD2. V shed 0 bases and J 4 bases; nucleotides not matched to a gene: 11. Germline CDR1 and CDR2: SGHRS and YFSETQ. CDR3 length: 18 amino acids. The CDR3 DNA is TGCGCCAGCAGCTTGGCAGGTTGGGCGGGAGGGCCGTACAATGAGCAGTTCTTC. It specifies CASSLAGWAGGPYNEQFF.

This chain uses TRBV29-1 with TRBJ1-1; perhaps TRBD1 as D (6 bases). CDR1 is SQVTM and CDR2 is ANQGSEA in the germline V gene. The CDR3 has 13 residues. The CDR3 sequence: CDGSGARDTEAFF. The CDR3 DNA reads TGCGATGGATCAGGGGCGAGGGACACTGAAGCTTTCTTT.

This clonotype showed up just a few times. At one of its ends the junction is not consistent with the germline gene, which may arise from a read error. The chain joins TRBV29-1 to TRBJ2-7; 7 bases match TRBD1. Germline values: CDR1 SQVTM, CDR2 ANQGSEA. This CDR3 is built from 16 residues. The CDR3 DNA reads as TGCGGCGTTGAAGAGCCCCACGGGACAGCTTCCTACAAGCAATACTTC. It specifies CGVEEPHGTASYKQYF.

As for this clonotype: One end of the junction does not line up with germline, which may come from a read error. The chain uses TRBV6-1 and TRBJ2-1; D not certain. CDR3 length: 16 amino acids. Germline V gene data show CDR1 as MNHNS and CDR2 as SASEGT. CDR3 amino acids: CACSAKAASSYNEQFF. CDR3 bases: TGTGCCTGCAGTGCAAAGGCAGCCAGCTCCTACAATGAGCAGTTCTTC.